One and the same sample provided the 11 T cell receptor beta chains below, sequenced in a study of cytomegalovirus exposure and HLA in healthy donors. This table comes from immunoSEQ multiplex PCR, and its TCRdb copy is limited to in-frame clones, with some not included. The repertoire holds approximately 60,000 clones, with 80% to 95% as singletons. Sequences were obtained from PBMCs. The source is a man younger than 35 in good health and CMV-seronegative.

This clone has a handful of counts. The V gene is TRBV7-9, the J gene TRBJ1-2; 9 nucleotides line up with TRBD1. This CDR3 is built from 15 residues. From germline, CDR1 is SEHNR and CDR2 FQNEAQ (reference sequence). Germline trimming cut 5 bases from V and 4 bases from J; bases unmatched to any gene: 8. CDR3 loop: CASSSSGQGFYGYTF. The CDR3 DNA is TGTGCCAGCAGCAGCAGCGGACAGGGGTTCTATGGCTACACCTTC.

J is TRBJ2-7 and V is TRBV7-2; D not certain. Per germline, CDR1 SGHTA and CDR2 FQGNSA. V was trimmed by 5 bases and J by 3 bases, leaving 11 bases between them. The CDR3 consists of 13 residues. The CDR3 is CASSPRSNYEQYF. For the CDR3, the DNA is TGTGCCAGCAGCCCGCGATCCAACTACGAGCAGTACTTC.

This clone showed up just a few times. V is TRBV7-9 and J is TRBJ2-3, with 8 nucleotides matching TRBD2. Trimming took 5 bases from V and 4 from J; bases not matched to a gene: 14. The CDR3 consists of 17 residues. Germline CDR1 and CDR2: SEHNR and FQNEAQ (reference sequence). The CDR3 spells CASSQIASAGDADTQYF. The DNA for the CDR3 is TGTGCCAGCAGCCAAATAGCCTCAGCGGGAGATGCAGATACGCAGTATTTT.

The chain couples TRBV7-9 to TRBJ2-2, with 11 bases that match TRBD2. The CDR3 contains 18 residues. V trimming: 6 bases; J trimming: 4 bases; junction bases outside the gene matches: 13. Germline V gene sequence: CDR1 SEHNR, CDR2 FQNEAQ (reference sequence). The DNA of the CDR3 is TGTGCCAGCAGTTATCCTACTAGCGGGAGTTCACCCACCGGGGAGCTGTTTTTT. Encoded protein: CASSYPTSGSSPTGELFF.

The gene calls are TRBV6-5 and TRBJ2-7; the D gene is possibly TRBD2 (6 bases). Trimming took off 1 base at V and 4 bases at J, with 11 bases between the two ends. Germline CDR1 and CDR2: MNHEY and SVGAGI. This CDR3 has 14 amino acids. CDR3 in DNA: TGTGCCAGCAGTTACTGGGGAAGCGGGTACGAGCAGTACTTC. Amino acid sequence: CASSYWGSGYEQYF.

This clone was seen only a few times. V gene TRBV15 combines with J gene TRBJ1-2; 7 bases line up with TRBD1. CDR3 length: 15 amino acids. Germline V gene lookup returns CDR1 LNHNV and CDR2 YYDKDF (reference sequence). V gave up 5 bases and J gave up 4 bases; unmatched junction bases: 10. The CDR3 DNA follows: TGTGCCACCAGCCTCTCGACAGGGATCGGCTATGGCTACACCTTC. Amino acids: CATSLSTGIGYGYTF. Variable domain in full (rest from reference TRBV15 and TRBJ1-2): DAMVIQNPRYQVTQFGKPVTLSCSQTLNHNVMYWYQQKSSQAPKLLFHYYDKDFNNEADTPDNFQSRRPNTSFCFLDIRSPGLGDTAMYLCATSLSTGIGYGYTFGSGTRLTVV.

In DNA form, the CDR3 reads TGTGCCAGCAGCCGATACCTCCTAGCCGATCGGGGCACCGGGGAGCTGTTTTTT. This codes for CASSRYLLADRGTGELFF. The rearrangement uses TRBV14 and TRBJ2-2, with D possibly being TRBD2 (5 bases). The CDR3 runs 18 residues. In germline, CDR1 is SGHDN, CDR2 FVKESK. Trimming shortened V by 4 bases and J by 4 bases, and 22 bases separated the two germline ends.

The CDR3 DNA reads as TGTGCCAGCAGTGCAGGGGGCTCCAACTACGAGCAGTACTTC. It encodes CASSAGGSNYEQYF. The chain recombines TRBV6-1 with TRBJ2-7; 8 bases fit TRBD1. The CDR3 spans 14 residues. Germline lookup yields CDR1 MNHNS and CDR2 SASEGT. V gave up 4 bases and J gave up 3 bases; unmatched junction bases: 5.

The chain links TRBV4-2 to TRBJ2-7; the match to TRBD1 covers 8 bases. CDR1 and CDR2 from the germline V gene are LGHNA and YNFKEQ. Trimming took 5 bases from V and 0 from J; bases not matched to a gene: 3. CDR3 length: 14 amino acids. CDR3 DNA: TGTGCCAGCAGCACCGGGACAGGCTCCTACGAGCAGTACTTC. Residues: CASSTGTGSYEQYF.

The chain uses TRBV7-6 and TRBJ2-2; 8 bases map to TRBD1. This CDR3 spans 15 amino acids. V lost 0 bases to trimming and J lost 6 bases; unmatched junction nucleotides: 3. Germline values: CDR1 SGHVS, CDR2 FNYEAQ. CDR3 sequence (DNA): TGTGCCAGCAGCTTAGCGACAGGGGTTGCCGGGGAGCTGTTTTTT. It translates to CASSLATGVAGELFF. The variable domain in full, with the rest retrieved from reference TRBV7-6 and TRBJ2-2, is GAGVSQSPRYKVTKRGQDVALRCDPISGHVSLYWYRQALGQGPEFLTYFNYEAQQDKSGLPNDRFSAERPEGSISTLTIQRTEQRDSAMYRCASSLATGVAGELFFGEGSRLTVL.

The chain joins TRBV6-5 to TRBJ2-4; weak D call: TRBD1 (6 bases). The ends were cut back, 7 bases at V and 1 base at J, with 14 bases in the middle. Germline loops: CDR1 MNHEY, CDR2 SVGAGI. The CDR3 length is 15 residues. The CDR3 nucleotides read TGTGCCAGCACCTACTACGACAGGGCCAAAAACATTCAGTACTTC. It specifies CASTYYDRAKNIQYF.